This T cell receptor (beta chain) was identified in a study of regulatory T cells in long-lasting Graves disease. CDR3 regions were amplified by Arm-PCR using iRepertoire HTBI primers to build TCR beta libraries. TCRdb fed the multiplex PCR reads into MiXCR, producing one record per CDR3 protein. The data show 400,000 to 500,000 distinct CDR3 sequences, roughly 15% seen once. The germline gives CDR1 SGHTA, CDR2 FQGNSA. The CDR3 consists of 14 residues. V was trimmed by 0 bases and J by 8 bases, leaving 13 bases between them. Indicated time point: newly diagnosed GD, antithyroid drugs for less than 3 months. Following extraction of RNA from PBMCs, that RNA was used to make the TCR library. There are many counts of this clonotype. These data also formed part of another study, on T cells in Graves' hyperthyroidism and ophthalmopathy.

Sequences were derived from peripheral blood mononuclear cells (PBMCs), sampled at new diagnosis, from a patient treated with antithyroid drugs. This TCR was recovered from a woman between 18 and 29 years old with Graves disease. The chain is built from TRBV7-2 and TRBJ1-1; a weak D match, TRBD1 (5 bases). This chain's CDR3 is CASSLAKGQGEAFF. As DNA, the CDR3 is TGTGCCAGCAGCTTAGCGAAGGGGCAGGGCGAAGCTTTCTTT.